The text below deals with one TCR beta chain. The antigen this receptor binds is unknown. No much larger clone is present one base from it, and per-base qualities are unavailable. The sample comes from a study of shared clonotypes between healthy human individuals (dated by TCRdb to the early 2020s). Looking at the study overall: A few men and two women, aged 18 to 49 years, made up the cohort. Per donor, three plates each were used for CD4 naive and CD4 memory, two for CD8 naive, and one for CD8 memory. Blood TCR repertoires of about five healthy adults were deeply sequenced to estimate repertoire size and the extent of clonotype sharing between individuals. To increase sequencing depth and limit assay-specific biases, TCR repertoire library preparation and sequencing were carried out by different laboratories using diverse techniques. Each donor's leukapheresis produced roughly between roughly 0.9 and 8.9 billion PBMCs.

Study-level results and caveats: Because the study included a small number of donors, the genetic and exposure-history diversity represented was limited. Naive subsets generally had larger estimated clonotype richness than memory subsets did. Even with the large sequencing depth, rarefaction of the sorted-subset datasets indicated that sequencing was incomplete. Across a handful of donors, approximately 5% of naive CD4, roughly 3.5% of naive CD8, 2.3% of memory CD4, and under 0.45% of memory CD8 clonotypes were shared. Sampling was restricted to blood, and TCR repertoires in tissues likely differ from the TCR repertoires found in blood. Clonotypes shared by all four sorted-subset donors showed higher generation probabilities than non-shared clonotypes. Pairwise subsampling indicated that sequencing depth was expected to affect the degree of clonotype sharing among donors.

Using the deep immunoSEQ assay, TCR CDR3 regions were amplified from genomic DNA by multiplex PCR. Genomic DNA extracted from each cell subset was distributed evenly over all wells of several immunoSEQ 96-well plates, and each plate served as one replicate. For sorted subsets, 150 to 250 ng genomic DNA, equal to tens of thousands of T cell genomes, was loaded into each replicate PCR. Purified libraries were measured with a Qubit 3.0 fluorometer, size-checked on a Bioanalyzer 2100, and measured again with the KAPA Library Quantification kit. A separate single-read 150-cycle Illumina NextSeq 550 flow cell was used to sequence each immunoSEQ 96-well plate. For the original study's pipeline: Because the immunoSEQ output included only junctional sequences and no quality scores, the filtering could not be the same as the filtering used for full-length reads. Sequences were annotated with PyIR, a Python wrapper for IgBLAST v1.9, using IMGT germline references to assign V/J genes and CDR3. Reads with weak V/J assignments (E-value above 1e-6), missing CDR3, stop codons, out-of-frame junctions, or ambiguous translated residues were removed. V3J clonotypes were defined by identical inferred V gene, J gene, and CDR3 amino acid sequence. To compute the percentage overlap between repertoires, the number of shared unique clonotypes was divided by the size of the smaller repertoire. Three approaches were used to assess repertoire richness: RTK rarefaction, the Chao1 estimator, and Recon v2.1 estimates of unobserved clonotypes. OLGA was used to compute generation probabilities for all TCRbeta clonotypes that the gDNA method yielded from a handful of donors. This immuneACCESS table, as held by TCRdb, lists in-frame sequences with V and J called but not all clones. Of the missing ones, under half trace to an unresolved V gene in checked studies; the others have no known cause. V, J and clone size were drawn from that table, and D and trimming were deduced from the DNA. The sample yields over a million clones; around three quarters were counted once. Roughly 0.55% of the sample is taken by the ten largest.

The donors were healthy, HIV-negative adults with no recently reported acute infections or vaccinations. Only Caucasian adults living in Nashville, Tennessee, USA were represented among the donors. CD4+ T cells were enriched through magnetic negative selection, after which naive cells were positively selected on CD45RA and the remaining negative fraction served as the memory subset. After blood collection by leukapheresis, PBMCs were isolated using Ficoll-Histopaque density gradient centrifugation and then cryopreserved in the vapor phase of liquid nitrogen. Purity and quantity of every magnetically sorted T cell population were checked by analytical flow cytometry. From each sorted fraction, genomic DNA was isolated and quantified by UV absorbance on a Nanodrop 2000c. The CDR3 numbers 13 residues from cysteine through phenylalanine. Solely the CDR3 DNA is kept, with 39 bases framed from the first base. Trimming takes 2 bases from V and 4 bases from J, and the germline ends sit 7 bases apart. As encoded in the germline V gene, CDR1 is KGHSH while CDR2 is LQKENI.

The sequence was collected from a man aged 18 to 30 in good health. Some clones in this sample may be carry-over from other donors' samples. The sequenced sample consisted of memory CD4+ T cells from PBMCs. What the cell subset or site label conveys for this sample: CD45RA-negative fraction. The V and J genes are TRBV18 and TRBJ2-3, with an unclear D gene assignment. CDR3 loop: CASSPGVPDTQYF. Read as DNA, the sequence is TGTGCCAGCTCACCAGGAGTCCCAGATACGCAGTATTTT.